The present TCR beta chain was sequenced within a study of blood T cell repertoires in COVID-19. On the study more broadly: Sites across the United States, Italy and Spain contributed samples from acute and convalescent COVID-19.

Sequencing used immunoSEQ multiplex PCR; TCRdb keeps in-frame clones, though not all of them. The sample contains about 220,000 clones, less than 90% of which appear only once. Germline-derived CDR1 and CDR2 are MNHEY and SMNVEV (reference sequence). V lost 7 bases, J lost 4 bases, and 7 bases stayed unmatched. The CDR3 loop spans 14 amino acids. V gene TRBV27 combines with J gene TRBJ1-2; 9 bases are a match to TRBD1. This receptor was obtained from a woman between 25 and 40 years old who had recovered from COVID-19. Sequenced: PBMCs or T cells enriched from blood (not recorded which). The CDR3 region has the DNA TGTGCCAGCACCCACCGACAGGGGGGCTATGGCTACACCTTC. It encodes CASTHRQGGYGYTF.